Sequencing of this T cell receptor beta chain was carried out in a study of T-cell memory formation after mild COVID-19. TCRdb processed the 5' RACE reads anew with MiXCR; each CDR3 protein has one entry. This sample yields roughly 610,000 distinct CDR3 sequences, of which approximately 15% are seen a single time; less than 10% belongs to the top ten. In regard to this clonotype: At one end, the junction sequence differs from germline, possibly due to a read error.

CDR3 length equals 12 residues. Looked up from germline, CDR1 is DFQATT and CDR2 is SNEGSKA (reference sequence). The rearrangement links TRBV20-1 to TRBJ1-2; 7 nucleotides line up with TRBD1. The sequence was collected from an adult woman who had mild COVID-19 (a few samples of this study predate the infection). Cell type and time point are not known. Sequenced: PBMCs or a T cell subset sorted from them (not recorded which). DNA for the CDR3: TGCAGTGCTACACTCCAGGGGGAGAGTATGGTCTTC. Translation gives CSATLQGESMVF.